This TCR beta chain was sequenced for a study of cytomegalovirus exposure and HLA in healthy donors. Overall study results and limits: Analysis was performed later, and it showed HLA-associated TCR beta chains to be more clonally expanded than equally common others.

For this clone: What it binds is not known.

Primers for the PCR totalled 60 Vbeta and 13 Jbeta. Profiling relied on immunoSEQ multiplex PCR, and the TCRdb table lists in-frame clones only, not all of them. The data hold 150,000 to 200,000 clones, with around 81% observed a single time. At the time of sampling, donors were nominally healthy, though unrecorded immune exposures were likely. Germline-derived CDR1 and CDR2 are KGHSH and LQKENI. The CDR3 has 14 amino acids. V gave up 2 bases and J gave up 8 bases; unmatched junction bases: 8. This clonotype was sampled from a woman in her 30s in good health and CMV-seronegative. Sequencing input: PBMCs. The chain employs TRBV18 and TRBJ1-1, with TRBD1 matching over 7 bases. This chain's CDR3 is CASSPGTDFLEAFF. The DNA for the CDR3 is TGTGCCAGCTCACCAGGGACAGATTTCTTAGAAGCTTTCTTT. Drawing the rest from reference TRBV18 and TRBJ1-1, the complete variable domain is NAGVMQNPRHLVRRRGQEARLRCSPMKGHSHVYWYRQLPEEGLKFMVYLQKENIIDESGMPKERFSAEFPKEGPSILRIQQVVRGDSAAYFCASSPGTDFLEAFFGQGTRLTVV.